The 2 T cell receptor beta chains given below trace back to one sample, sequenced in a study of blood T cell repertoires in COVID-19. Sequencing used immunoSEQ multiplex PCR; TCRdb keeps in-frame clones, though not all of them. This table has about 200,000 clones, around 83% appearing once. The sequenced sample was peripheral blood. The receptor source for this set is a human donor in a cohort sampled during active COVID-19.

This clone was seen a few times. The chain has TRBV9 and TRBJ2-1; 9 bases map to TRBD1. V was pared by 3 bases and J by 7 bases, with 11 bases of the junction left unmatched. The CDR3 runs 16 residues. Germline V gives CDR1 SGDLS, CDR2 YYNGEE. CDR3 protein: CASSETGTGIWNEQFF. The CDR3 region has the DNA TGTGCCAGCAGCGAAACCGGGACAGGGATTTGGAATGAGCAGTTCTTC.

The J gene is TRBJ2-7, the V gene TRBV30; 8 nucleotides line up with TRBD2. Germline V CDR1 and CDR2: GTSNPN, SVGIG (reference sequence). The J segment lost 6 bases and the V segment lost 4 bases, leaving 11 bases of the junction unmatched. This CDR3 has 14 residues. CDR3 coding DNA: TGTGCCTGGACGGCAAGCGGGAGCGTTCGCGAGCAGTACTTC. Translating it yields CAWTASGSVREQYF.